Described below is a single T cell receptor (beta chain) sequence and its context. Its antigen is unknown. No much larger clone is present one base from it, and per-base qualities are unavailable. The data stem from a study of T cell responses to AZD1222 COVID-19 vaccine (dated by TCRdb to the early 2020s). Concerning the study at large: Because spike-specific TCR depth and breadth did not differ between the two schedules, AZD1222 recipients who got a second dose at roughly 4 weeks were pooled with those who got a second dose at roughly 12 weeks. TCR sequencing was performed for over 230 trial participants, of whom some 200 were given two doses of AZD1222 and some 25 were given two doses of MenACWY control vaccine. Trial participants were enrolled by age into 18-55, 56-69 and 70-plus year subgroups, with roughly 160, 29 and 62 TCR-sequenced participants respectively. The paper as a whole reports these results and caveats: After two AZD1222 doses, spike-specific TCR breadth and depth were significantly higher than at day 0 and than in MenACWY recipients. Conclusions about previously exposed vaccinees were limited because only six AZD1222 recipients were SARS-CoV-2 seropositive at baseline. Most participants were white British and females outnumbered males, and the authors suggested that clonal diversity may have been underestimated. Vaccine-associated CD4 TCRs spanned the whole spike protein, with dominant responses in regions 160-218 and 743-854. Epitopes outside the regions mutated in the B.1.351 and B.1.1.7 variants were reportedly recognized by nearly half of the unique spike-specific TCRs. Because no day 14 peak-response samples were available, the repertoires could be characterized only after the peak T cell response. The 56-69-year group was small, and its depth increase did not reach significance, likely because of low power.

The CDR3 regions of human TCRbeta chains were analyzed by immunosequencing. The study's processing was this. Repertoire TCRs were checked for matches against a reference library of SARS-CoV-2-specific TCRs that had been generated using the MIRA antigen-specificity platform. Breadth was defined as the fraction of unique TCRs that were SARS-CoV-2-associated. Depth was defined as the fraction of total T cells that were SARS-CoV-2-associated. Each spike-specific TCR was assigned to its reactive spike region and to a CD4 or CD8 class using the MIRA data. Log10-transformed breadth and depth values were compared by one-way ANOVA with Sidak's multiple comparisons tests. Imported from immuneACCESS, the table was reduced by TCRdb to in-frame sequences with V and J called. These copies leave out some clones; in studies compared against another copy, an unresolved V gene accounts for under half, and the cause of the remainder is not known. The DNA was the basis for D and trimming; V, J and clone size are from that table. The sample contains some 130,000 clones, around 90% of them found a single time. The top ten clones comprise roughly 6.5% of the sample.

Unmatched junction bases come to 8, with V trimmed by 2 bases and J by 7 bases. The CDR3 measures 15 amino acids from cysteine to phenylalanine. Kept here is only the CDR3 DNA, which spans 45 bases and is read in frame from base 1. Taken from the germline V gene, the CDR1 and CDR2 loops are SGHDT and YYEEEE. This specimen's time point label, interpreted: baseline before first vaccination. Vaccinee samples came from UK trials COV001 and COV002, including a single-blind randomized controlled phase 2/3 trial of AZD1222 (ChAdOx1 nCoV-19) in healthy adults. For TCRbeta chain sequencing, PBMC samples from trial participants were taken at day 0 and at day 28 after the second dose.

This receptor was identified in an adult in good health. Sequencing was performed on peripheral blood, taken on day 0 of AZD1222 vaccination. In this chain, TRBV5-6 is recombined with TRBJ1-4; a stretch of 7 junction bases matches TRBD1. The DNA reads as follows: TGTGCCAGCAGCTTTGGACAGGCCAGGGGTGAAAAACTGTTTTTT. The resulting protein is CASSFGQARGEKLFF.